The T cell receptor (beta chain) under discussion was sequenced for a study of blood T cell repertoires in COVID-19. This clone showed up just a few times. The germline CDR1 and CDR2 sequences are LNHDA and SQIVND (reference sequence). This CDR3 has 15 residues. V shed 1 base, J shed 1 base, and the junction held 1 base outside the gene matches. Per the original data handling: The assay estimated nucleated cells by amplifying reference gene primers. The table came from immunoSEQ multiplex PCR; TCRdb's copy has only in-frame clones and leaves some out. V, J and clone size reflect that table, while D and trimming were determined from the DNA. The repertoire holds tens of thousands of clones, with 78% as singletons.

The TCR comes from a human donor in a cohort sampled during active COVID-19. This rearrangement joins TRBV19 to TRBJ1-5; 7 nucleotides line up with TRBD1. Sequencing was performed on peripheral blood. CDR3 protein: CASSIGDRSNQPQHF. The CDR3 DNA reads TGTGCCAGTAGTATAGGGGACAGAAGCAATCAGCCCCAGCATTTT.